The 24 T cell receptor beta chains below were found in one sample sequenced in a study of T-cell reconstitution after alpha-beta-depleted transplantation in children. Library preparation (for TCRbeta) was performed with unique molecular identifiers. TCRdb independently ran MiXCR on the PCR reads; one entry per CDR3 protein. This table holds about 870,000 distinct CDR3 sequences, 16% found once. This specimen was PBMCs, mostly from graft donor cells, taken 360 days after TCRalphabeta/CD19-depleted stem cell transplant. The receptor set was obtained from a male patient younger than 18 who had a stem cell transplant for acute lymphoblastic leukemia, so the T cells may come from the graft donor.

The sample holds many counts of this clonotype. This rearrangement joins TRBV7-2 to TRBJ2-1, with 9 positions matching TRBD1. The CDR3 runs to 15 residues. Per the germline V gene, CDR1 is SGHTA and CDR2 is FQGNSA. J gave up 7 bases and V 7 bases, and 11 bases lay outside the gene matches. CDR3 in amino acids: CASTQGQGSVNEQFF. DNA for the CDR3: TGTGCCAGCACCCAGGGACAGGGCTCGGTTAATGAGCAGTTCTTC.

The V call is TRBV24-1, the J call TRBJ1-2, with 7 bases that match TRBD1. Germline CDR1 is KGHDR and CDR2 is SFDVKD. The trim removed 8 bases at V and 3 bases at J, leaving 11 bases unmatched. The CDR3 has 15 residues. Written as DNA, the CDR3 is TGTGCCACCACCACCTCAGGGGGAGTATACTATGGCTACACCTTC. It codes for CATTTSGGVYYGYTF.

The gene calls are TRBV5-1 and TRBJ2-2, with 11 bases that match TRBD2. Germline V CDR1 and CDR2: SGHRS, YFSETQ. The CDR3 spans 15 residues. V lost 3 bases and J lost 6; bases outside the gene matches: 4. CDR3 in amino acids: CASSSTSGMPGELFF. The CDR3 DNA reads TGCGCCAGCAGCTCGACTAGCGGGATGCCCGGGGAGCTGTTTTTT.

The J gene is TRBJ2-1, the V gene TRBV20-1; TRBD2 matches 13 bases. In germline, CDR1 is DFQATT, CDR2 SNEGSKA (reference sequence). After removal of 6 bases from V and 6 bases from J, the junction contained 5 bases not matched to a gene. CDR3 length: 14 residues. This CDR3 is CSAPRLAGGNEQFF. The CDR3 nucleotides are TGCAGTGCCCCCCGACTAGCGGGGGGCAATGAGCAGTTCTTC.

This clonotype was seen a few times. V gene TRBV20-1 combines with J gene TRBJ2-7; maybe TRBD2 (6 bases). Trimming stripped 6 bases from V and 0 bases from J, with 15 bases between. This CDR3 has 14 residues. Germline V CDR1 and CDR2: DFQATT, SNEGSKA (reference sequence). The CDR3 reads CSASWPGSSYEQYF. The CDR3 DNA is TGCAGTGCCTCTTGGCCCGGGAGCTCCTACGAGCAGTACTTC.

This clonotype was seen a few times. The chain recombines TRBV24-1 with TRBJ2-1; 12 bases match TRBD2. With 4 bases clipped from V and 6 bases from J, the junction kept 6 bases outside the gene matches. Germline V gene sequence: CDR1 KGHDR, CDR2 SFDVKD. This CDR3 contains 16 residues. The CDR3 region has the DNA TGTGCCACCAGTGACCCGACTAGCGGGAGTCTCAATGAGCAGTTCTTC. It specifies CATSDPTSGSLNEQFF.

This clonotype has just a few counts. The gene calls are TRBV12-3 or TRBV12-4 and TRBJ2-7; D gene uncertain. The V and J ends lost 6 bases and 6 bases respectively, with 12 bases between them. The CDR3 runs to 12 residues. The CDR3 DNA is TGTGCCAGCAGCACCCTCTTTTCCGAGCAGTACTTC. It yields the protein CASSTLFSEQYF.

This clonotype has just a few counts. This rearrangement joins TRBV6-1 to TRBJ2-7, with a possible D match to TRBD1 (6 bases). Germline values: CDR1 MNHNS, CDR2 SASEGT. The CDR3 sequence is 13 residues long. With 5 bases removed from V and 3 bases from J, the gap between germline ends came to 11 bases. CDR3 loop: CASSHQGNYEQYF. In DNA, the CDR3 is TGTGCCAGCAGTCATCAGGGGAACTACGAGCAGTACTTC.

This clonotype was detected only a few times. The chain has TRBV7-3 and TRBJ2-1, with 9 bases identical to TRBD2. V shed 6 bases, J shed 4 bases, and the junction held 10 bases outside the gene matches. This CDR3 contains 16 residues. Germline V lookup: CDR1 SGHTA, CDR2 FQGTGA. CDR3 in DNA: TGTGCCAGCAGACTCCTAGCGGGACACCTTTACAATGAGCAGTTCTTC. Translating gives CASRLLAGHLYNEQFF. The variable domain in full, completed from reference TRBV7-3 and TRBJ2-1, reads GAGVSQTPSNKVTEKGKYVELRCDPISGHTALYWYRQSLGQGPEFLIYFQGTGAADDSGLPNDRFFAVRPEGSVSTLKIQRTERGDSAVYLCASRLLAGHLYNEQFFGPGTRLTVL.

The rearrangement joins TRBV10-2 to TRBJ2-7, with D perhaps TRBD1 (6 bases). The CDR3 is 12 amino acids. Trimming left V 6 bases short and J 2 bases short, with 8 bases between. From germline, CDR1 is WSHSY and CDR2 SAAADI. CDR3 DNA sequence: TGCGCCAGCAGGGCAGGGGCCTACGAGCAGTACTTC. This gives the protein CASRAGAYEQYF.

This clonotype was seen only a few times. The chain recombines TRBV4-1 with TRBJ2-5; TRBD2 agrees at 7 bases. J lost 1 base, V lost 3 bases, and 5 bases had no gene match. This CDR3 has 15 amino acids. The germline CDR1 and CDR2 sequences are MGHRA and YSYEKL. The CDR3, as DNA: TGCGCCAGCAGCCAGGCCTCTAGCGGCCAAGAGACCCAGTACTTC. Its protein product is CASSQASSGQETQYF.

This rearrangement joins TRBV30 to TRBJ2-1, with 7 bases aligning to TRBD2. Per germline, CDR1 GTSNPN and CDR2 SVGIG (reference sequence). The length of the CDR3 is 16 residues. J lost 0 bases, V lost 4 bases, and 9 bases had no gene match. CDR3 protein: CAWKNAGGGSYNEQFF. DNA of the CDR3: TGTGCCTGGAAGAACGCTGGCGGGGGCTCCTACAATGAGCAGTTCTTC.

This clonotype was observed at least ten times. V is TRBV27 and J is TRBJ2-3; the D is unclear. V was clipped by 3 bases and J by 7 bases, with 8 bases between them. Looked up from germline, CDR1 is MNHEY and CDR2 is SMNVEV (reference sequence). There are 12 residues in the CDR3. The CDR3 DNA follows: TGTGCCAGCAGTTTTAGCCCCCATACGCAGTATTTT. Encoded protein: CASSFSPHTQYF.

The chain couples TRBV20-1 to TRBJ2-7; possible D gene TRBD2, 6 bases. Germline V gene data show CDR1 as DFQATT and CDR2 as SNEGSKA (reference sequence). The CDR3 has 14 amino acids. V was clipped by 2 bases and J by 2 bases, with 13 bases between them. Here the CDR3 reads CSARKGPGAYEQYF. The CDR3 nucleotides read TGCAGTGCTAGAAAAGGTCCGGGGGCCTACGAGCAGTACTTC.

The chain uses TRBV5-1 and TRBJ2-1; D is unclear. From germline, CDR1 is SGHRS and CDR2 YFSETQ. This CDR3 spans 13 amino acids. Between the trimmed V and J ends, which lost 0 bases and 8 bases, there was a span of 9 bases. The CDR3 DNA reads TGCGCCAGCAGCTTGGTGGTACTGGATGAGCAGTTCTTC. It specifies CASSLVVLDEQFF.

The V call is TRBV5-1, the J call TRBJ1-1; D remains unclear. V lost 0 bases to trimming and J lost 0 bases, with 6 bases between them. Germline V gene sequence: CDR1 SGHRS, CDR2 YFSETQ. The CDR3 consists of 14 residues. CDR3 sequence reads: CASSLAVLNTEAFF. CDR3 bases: TGCGCCAGCAGCTTGGCAGTTCTGAACACTGAAGCTTTCTTT.

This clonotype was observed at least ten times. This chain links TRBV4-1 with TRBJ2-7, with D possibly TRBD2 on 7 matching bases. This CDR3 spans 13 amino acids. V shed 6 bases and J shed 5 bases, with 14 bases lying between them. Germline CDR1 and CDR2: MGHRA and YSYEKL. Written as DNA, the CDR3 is TGCGCCAGCAGACATACGGGGGGCCACGAGCAGTACTTC. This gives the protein CASRHTGGHEQYF.

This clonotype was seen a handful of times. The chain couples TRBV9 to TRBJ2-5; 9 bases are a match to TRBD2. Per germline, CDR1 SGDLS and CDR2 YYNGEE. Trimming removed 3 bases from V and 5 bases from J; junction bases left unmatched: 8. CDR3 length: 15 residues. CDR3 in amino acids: CASSASGVPGETQYF. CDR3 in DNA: TGTGCCAGCAGCGCTAGCGGGGTCCCAGGGGAGACCCAGTACTTC.

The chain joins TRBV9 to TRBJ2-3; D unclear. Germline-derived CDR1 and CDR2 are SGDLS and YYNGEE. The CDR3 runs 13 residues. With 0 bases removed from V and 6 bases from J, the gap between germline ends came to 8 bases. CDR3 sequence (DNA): TGTGCCAGCAGCGTAGATCTGGCTGATACGCAGTATTTT. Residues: CASSVDLADTQYF.

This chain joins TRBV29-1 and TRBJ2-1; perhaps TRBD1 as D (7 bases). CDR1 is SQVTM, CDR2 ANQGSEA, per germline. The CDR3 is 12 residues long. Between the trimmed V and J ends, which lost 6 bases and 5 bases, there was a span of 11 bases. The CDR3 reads CSVRGEHNEQFF. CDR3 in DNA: TGCAGCGTCAGGGGGGAACACAATGAGCAGTTCTTC.

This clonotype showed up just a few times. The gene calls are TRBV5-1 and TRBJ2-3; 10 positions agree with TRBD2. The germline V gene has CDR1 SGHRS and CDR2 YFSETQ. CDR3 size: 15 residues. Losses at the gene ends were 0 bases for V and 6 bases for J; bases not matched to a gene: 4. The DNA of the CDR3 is TGCGCCAGCAGCTTGGTAGTAGCGGGAGGTGATACGCAGTATTTT. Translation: CASSLVVAGGDTQYF.

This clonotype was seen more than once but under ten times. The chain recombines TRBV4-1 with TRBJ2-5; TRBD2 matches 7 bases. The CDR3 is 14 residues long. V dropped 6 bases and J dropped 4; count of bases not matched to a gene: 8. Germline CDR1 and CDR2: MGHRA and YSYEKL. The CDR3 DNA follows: TGCGCCAGCAGACGAGCGGGCGGGAGAGAGACCCAGTACTTC. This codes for CASRRAGGRETQYF.

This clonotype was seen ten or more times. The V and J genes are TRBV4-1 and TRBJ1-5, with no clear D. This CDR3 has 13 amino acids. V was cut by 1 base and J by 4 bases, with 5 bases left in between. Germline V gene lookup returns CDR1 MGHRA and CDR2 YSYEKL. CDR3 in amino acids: CASSQVGNQPQHF. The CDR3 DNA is TGCGCCAGCAGCCAAGTAGGTAATCAGCCCCAGCATTTT.

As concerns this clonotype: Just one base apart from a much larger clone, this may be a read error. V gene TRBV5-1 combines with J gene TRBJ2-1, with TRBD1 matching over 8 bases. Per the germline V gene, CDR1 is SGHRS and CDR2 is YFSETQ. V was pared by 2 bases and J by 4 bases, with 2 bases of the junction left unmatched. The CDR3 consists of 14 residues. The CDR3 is CASSLRDRYNEQFF. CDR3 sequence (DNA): TGCGCCAGCAGCTTACGGGACAGGTACAATGAGCAGTTCTTC. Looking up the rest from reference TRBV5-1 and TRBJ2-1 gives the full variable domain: KAGVTQTPRYLIKTRGQQVTLSCSPISGHRSVSWYQQTPGQGLQFLFEYFSETQRNKGNFPGRFSGRQFSNSRSEMNVSTLELGDSALYLCASSLRDRYNEQFFGPGTRLTVL.